The 6 T cell receptor beta chains reported below all come from one sample, sequenced in a study of vaccination and CD4 T cells after COVID-19. The Oncomine TCR Beta short-read assay was applied to DNA of cultured CD4+ T cells. TCRdb re-called the PCR reads through MiXCR, storing one row per CDR3 protein. The data contain approximately 15,000 distinct CDR3 sequences, under 70% of them singletons. These receptors' antigens are unknown. The treatment was: roughly 10-day PBMC culture with coronavirus spike peptide pools or control peptides (ViraFEST assay). The sample comprised CD4+ T cells from blood, cultured in vitro. The receptors were sampled from a human donor who had recovered from COVID-19.

This clonotype was detected only a few times. The chain employs TRBV15 and TRBJ2-2; D unresolved. CDR3 size: 14 residues. The germline gives CDR1 LNHNV, CDR2 YYDKDF (reference sequence). Trimming stripped 11 bases from V and 4 bases from J, with 17 bases between. CDR3 nucleotide sequence: TGTGCCGTGGCTTGGGGAAGGACCACCGGGGAGCTGTTTTTT. It translates to CAVAWGRTTGELFF.

Only a few counts were recorded for this clonotype. The chain has TRBV6-2 or TRBV6-3 and TRBJ2-7; a possible D gene is TRBD2 (7 bases). Germline V gives CDR1 MNHEY, CDR2 SVGEGT. Trimming cost V 2 bases and J 2 bases, with 13 bases left between them. This CDR3 has 15 amino acids. Here the CDR3 reads CASSYRGGGPYEQYF. The CDR3 DNA follows: TGTGCCAGCAGTTACAGGGGGGGCGGTCCCTACGAGCAGTACTTC.

The DNA of the CDR3 is TGTGCCAGCAGTGAAGGGGCAGCTGGGGCCAACGTCCTGACTTTC. It encodes CASSEGAAGANVLTF. The rearrangement links TRBV6-1 to TRBJ2-6; D uncertain. V was shortened by 1 base and J by 2 bases, with 6 bases between the two germline ends. The CDR3 spans 15 residues. CDR1 MNHNS and CDR2 SASEGT come from the germline V gene.

This sequence joins TRBV24-1 and TRBJ2-2; the match to TRBD1 covers 7 bases. J lost 1 base, V lost 6 bases, and 1 base had no gene match. This CDR3 spans 14 amino acids. CDR1 and CDR2 (germline): KGHDR, SFDVKD. As DNA, the CDR3 is TGTGCCACCAGTTGGACAGGGAACACCGGGGAGCTGTTTTTT. The encoded protein is CATSWTGNTGELFF.

This chain uses TRBV19 with TRBJ1-5; TRBD1 aligns across 7 bases. The CDR3 runs to 16 residues. Germline V gene lookup returns CDR1 LNHDA and CDR2 SQIVND (reference sequence). The V segment lost 4 bases and the J segment 4 bases; nucleotides outside the gene matches: 10. The CDR3 DNA reads as TGTGCCAGTAGTAGCACAACGGGACAGCGAAATCAGCCCCAGCATTTT. Translation: CASSSTTGQRNQPQHF.

A single count supports this clonotype. This chain joins TRBV7-8 and TRBJ2-3, with D tentatively TRBD2 (5 bases). This CDR3 region has 16 residues. The V and J ends lost 6 bases and 6 bases respectively, with 22 bases between them. Germline V gives CDR1 SGHVS, CDR2 FQNEAQ. The CDR3 DNA reads TGTGCCAGCAGTCAACTTGGGCAGGTAGCGACTGATACGCAGTATTTT. The encoded protein is CASSQLGQVATDTQYF.